The next 32 T cell receptor beta chains were all read from a single sample in a study of blood T cell repertoires in COVID-19. Measured with immunoSEQ multiplex PCR; TCRdb has only the in-frame clones, and not every one. Counted here are approximately 80,000 clones, 88% occurring once; the ten biggest clones make up 9.1%. Sequenced sample: peripheral blood. Receptors originate from a human donor in a cohort sampled during active COVID-19.

This clone was counted a few times. This chain links TRBV5-1 with TRBJ1-1; 11 nucleotides line up with TRBD1. From germline, CDR1 is SGHRS and CDR2 YFSETQ. V gave up 4 bases and J gave up 2 bases; unmatched junction bases: 13. The length of the CDR3 is 18 residues. CDR3 nucleotides: TGCGCCAGCAGCAGAACCTGGACTTGGACAGGGGGCAACACTGAAGCTTTCTTT. It encodes CASSRTWTWTGGNTEAFF.

The chain has TRBV5-4 and TRBJ2-1; 13 nucleotides align to TRBD2. Looked up from germline, CDR1 is SGHNT and CDR2 is YYREEE (reference sequence). This CDR3 is built from 15 residues. After removal of 5 bases from V and 4 bases from J, the junction contained 3 bases not matched to a gene. CDR3 residues: CASRLAGGRYNEQFF. CDR3 in DNA: TGTGCCAGCAGACTAGCGGGGGGGCGGTACAATGAGCAGTTCTTC.

In DNA, the CDR3 is TGTGCCAGCAGCCAAGTGGGAATGCGGGTCCTGAACACTGAAGCTTTCTTT. Its translation is CASSQVGMRVLNTEAFF. V and J are TRBV14 and TRBJ1-1, with D hard to call. V shed 1 base and J shed 0 bases, with 15 bases lying between them. Germline V gene data show CDR1 as SGHDN and CDR2 as FVKESK. There are 17 residues in the CDR3.

As DNA, the CDR3 is TGTGCCAGCAGCCTGAGCGGGAGGCAGAATGAGCAGTTCTTC. Protein: CASSLSGRQNEQFF. This chain links TRBV11-2 with TRBJ2-1; 9 bases align to TRBD2. The CDR3 is made up of 14 amino acids. Trimming at V came to 5 bases and at J to 7 bases, leaving 6 bases not matched to a gene. Germline V gives CDR1 SGHAT, CDR2 FQNNGV.

The chain couples TRBV6-4 to TRBJ1-2, with TRBD1 matching 8 bases. Trimming cost V 3 bases and J 6 bases; bases outside gene matches: 3. This CDR3 spans 13 amino acids. In germline, CDR1 is MRHNA, CDR2 SNTAGT. The CDR3 is CASSDLTGDGYTF. Here the CDR3 DNA reads TGTGCCAGCAGTGATCTGACAGGGGATGGCTACACCTTC.

The V call is TRBV29-1, the J call TRBJ1-2; 8 bases align to TRBD1. This CDR3 contains 16 residues. CDR1 is SQVTM and CDR2 is ANQGSEA in the germline V gene. Trimming at V came to 3 bases and at J to 7 bases, leaving 16 bases not matched to a gene. CDR3 nucleotide sequence: TGCAGCGTTGACTCACTACCGGGACAGGTCTTTGGTGGCTACACCTTC. This codes for CSVDSLPGQVFGGYTF.

V and J are TRBV5-8 and TRBJ1-2; D might be TRBD1 (5 bases). V gave up 0 bases and J gave up 8 bases, with 17 bases separating them. The V gene's germline CDR1 is SGHTS and CDR2 YDEGEE. The CDR3 loop spans 15 amino acids. CDR3 nucleotides: TGTGCCAGCAGCTTGGTGTCTTCGGCAGGGCAAGGCTACACCTTC. Amino acids: CASSLVSSAGQGYTF.

This chain links TRBV12-3 or TRBV12-4 with TRBJ1-4, with 8 positions matching TRBD1. The CDR3 consists of 13 residues. The V and J ends lost 5 bases and 12 bases, in that order; junction bases with no gene match: 8. CDR3: CASSRTGNDELFF. CDR3 bases: TGTGCCAGCAGTCGGACAGGGAATGATGAACTGTTTTTT.

The chain is built from TRBV3-1 (or the pseudogene TRBV3-2) and TRBJ2-3; no reliable D call. Germline CDR1 is LGHDT and CDR2 is YNNKEL (reference sequence). V lost 1 base and J 1 base, leaving 6 bases between the germline ends. This CDR3 has 14 amino acids. Written as DNA, the CDR3 is TGTGCCAGCAGCCAAGGTCTTCGCACAGATACGCAGTATTTT. Residues: CASSQGLRTDTQYF.

The chain links TRBV19 to TRBJ2-5; D is uncertain. The CDR3 length is 11 residues. The ends were cut back, 4 bases at V and 5 bases at J, with 5 bases in the middle. Germline-derived CDR1 and CDR2 are LNHDA and SQIVND (reference sequence). This CDR3 is CASSKRETQYF. CDR3 DNA: TGTGCCAGTAGTAAACGGGAGACCCAGTACTTC.

The chain combines TRBV27 with TRBJ2-3, with D possibly TRBD1 on 6 matching bases. The CDR3 runs 18 residues. Per the germline V gene, CDR1 is MNHEY and CDR2 is SMNVEV (reference sequence). V was pared by 7 bases and J by 0 bases, with 23 bases between. The CDR3 here is CASTPMVRQGRSTDTQYF. CDR3 DNA sequence: TGTGCCAGCACCCCAATGGTTCGGCAGGGGCGGAGCACAGATACGCAGTATTTT.

The chain links TRBV6-5 to TRBJ1-4; tentatively, D is TRBD1 (5 bases). Germline loops: CDR1 MNHEY, CDR2 SVGAGI. Deletions cut 6 bases from V and 8 bases from J, with 16 bases between. The CDR3 totals 14 residues. The CDR3 region is CASSPDTSPEKLFF. The CDR3 nucleotides read TGTGCCAGCAGCCCGGACACCTCTCCGGAAAAACTGTTTTTT.

This chain connects TRBV27 to TRBJ1-6, with D perhaps matching TRBD1 (6 bases). From germline, CDR1 is MNHEY and CDR2 SMNVEV (reference sequence). Deletions cut 5 bases from V and 7 bases from J, with 15 bases between. The CDR3 runs 15 residues. The CDR3 DNA follows: TGTGCCAGCAGTCCCACAGGGTTTGGGAATTCACCCCTCCACTTT. Its translation is CASSPTGFGNSPLHF.

This clone occurred a few times. The rearrangement joins TRBV4-1 to TRBJ1-1, with D tentatively TRBD1 (5 bases). Between the trimmed V and J ends, which lost 5 bases and 4 bases, there was a span of 14 bases. The CDR3 extends over 14 amino acids. Germline assignment: CDR1 MGHRA and CDR2 YSYEKL. CDR3 DNA sequence: TGCGCCAGCAGCGCACCGACAGTCGGCACTGAAGCTTTCTTT. Encoded protein: CASSAPTVGTEAFF.

The CDR3, as DNA: TGCGCCAGCAGTCAAAAATCCCTTTCGACTAGCGGAAACACAGATACGCAGTATTTT. Translating it yields CASSQKSLSTSGNTDTQYF. The J gene is TRBJ2-3, the V gene TRBV23-1; 9 bases fit TRBD2. TRBV23-1 has ORF status, its function being uncertain. The CDR3 runs 19 residues. V shed 2 bases and J 2 bases; nucleotides not matched to a gene: 14.

The chain combines TRBV7-6 with TRBJ2-7; 11 nucleotides align to TRBD1. Germline V gene lookup returns CDR1 SGHVS and CDR2 FNYEAQ. The CDR3 has 15 residues. With V trimmed by 5 bases and J by 6 bases, 9 bases remained unmatched. The CDR3 reads CASSPPDRGLAEQYF. The CDR3 DNA follows: TGTGCCAGCAGCCCCCCGGACAGGGGGCTTGCCGAGCAGTACTTC.

The CDR3: CASSRSGRTDTQYF. The CDR3 bases are TGTGCCAGCAGCCGTAGCGGGAGGACAGATACGCAGTATTTT. The chain links TRBV7-2 to TRBJ2-3, with 10 nucleotides matching TRBD2. This CDR3 is 14 amino acids long. Trimming at V came to 5 bases and at J to 3 bases, leaving 2 bases not matched to a gene. Germline assignment: CDR1 SGHTA and CDR2 FQGNSA.

This chain links TRBV11-1 with TRBJ2-1, with a tentative D call TRBD2 (6 bases). The CDR3 has 15 residues. The V end lost 3 bases, the J end lost 7 bases, and 16 bases lay between the germline ends. Germline V gene data show CDR1 as SGHAT and CDR2 as FQDESV (reference sequence). The DNA for the CDR3 is TGTGCCAGCAGCTTTTTTAGCGGAGCCATTAATGAGCAGTTCTTC. This encodes CASSFFSGAINEQFF.

V is TRBV4-2 and J is TRBJ1-4, with 9 nucleotides matching TRBD1. Germline lookup yields CDR1 LGHNA and CDR2 YNFKEQ. The CDR3 sequence is 15 residues long. Trimming removed 2 bases from V and 5 bases from J; junction bases left unmatched: 3. CDR3 nucleotides: TGTGCCAGCAGCCAAAACAGGGGGCAAAATGAAAAACTGTTTTTT. Translating gives CASSQNRGQNEKLFF.

The chain links TRBV20-1 to TRBJ2-7, with D maybe TRBD1 (6 bases). The V and J ends lost 5 bases and 6 bases respectively, with 11 bases between them. CDR3 length: 11 residues. Germline V CDR1 and CDR2: DFQATT, SNEGSKA (reference sequence). CDR3 DNA: TGCAGTGCTCTGCCAGGGGTCGAGCAGTACTTC. This translates into CSALPGVEQYF.

This rearrangement joins TRBV15 to TRBJ1-1; 7 bases match TRBD1. Germline V CDR1 and CDR2: LNHNV, YYDKDF (reference sequence). V gave up 1 base and J gave up 1 base; unmatched junction bases: 6. This CDR3 is 16 amino acids long. The CDR3 coding sequence is TGTGCCACCAGCAGAGTTGACAGGGAGTGGAACACTGAAGCTTTCTTT. Amino acids: CATSRVDREWNTEAFF.

The chain joins TRBV5-8 to TRBJ2-5; D may be TRBD2 (6 bases). V dropped 2 bases and J dropped 1 base, with 9 bases sitting between them. This CDR3 is built from 14 residues. Germline lookup yields CDR1 SGHTS and CDR2 YDEGEE. The CDR3 sequence: CASSFRGFQETQYF. The CDR3 DNA reads as TGTGCCAGCAGCTTCCGGGGGTTCCAAGAGACCCAGTACTTC.

CDR3 DNA: TGCGCCAGCAGCTTGGGGCCATCAACCGGGGGAGCCTCCTACAATGAGCAGTTCTTC. Encoded protein: CASSLGPSTGGASYNEQFF. V gene TRBV5-1 combines with J gene TRBJ2-1; D is perhaps TRBD2 (6 bases). Trimming stripped 0 bases from V and 0 bases from J, with 19 bases between. Germline lookup yields CDR1 SGHRS and CDR2 YFSETQ. The CDR3 sequence is 19 residues long.

This clone was seen more than once but under ten times. The chain employs TRBV15 and TRBJ2-1, with D possibly TRBD1 on 6 matching bases. This CDR3 has 15 residues. Germline V gene lookup returns CDR1 LNHNV and CDR2 YYDKDF (reference sequence). V shed 5 bases and J shed 2 bases, with 13 bases lying between them. The CDR3 loop reads CATSSRAGAYNEQFF. Written as DNA, the CDR3 is TGTGCCACCAGCTCCCGGGCAGGGGCCTACAATGAGCAGTTCTTC.

The chain carries TRBV7-2 and TRBJ2-5, with TRBD2 identical over 11 bases. After removal of 1 base from V and 9 bases from J, the junction contained 7 bases not matched to a gene. Per the germline V gene, CDR1 is SGHTA and CDR2 is FQGNSA. The CDR3 loop spans 15 amino acids. CDR3 in amino acids: CASSLDSSSGGSQYF. CDR3 coding DNA: TGTGCCAGCAGCTTAGATAGTTCTAGCGGGGGGTCCCAGTACTTC.

This chain joins TRBV12-5 and TRBJ2-1; D perhaps matches TRBD2 (6 bases). Germline V lookup: CDR1 LGHNT, CDR2 FRNRAP. The CDR3 contains 18 residues. V was shortened by 0 bases and J by 5 bases, with 20 bases between the two germline ends. DNA of the CDR3: TGTGCTAGTGGTTTGGTCCGGGACTTCATGCCGAAAGACAATGAGCAGTTCTTC. It translates to CASGLVRDFMPKDNEQFF.

The chain is built from TRBV5-1 and TRBJ2-1; the match to TRBD2 covers 10 bases. This CDR3 spans 14 amino acids. CDR1 and CDR2 (germline): SGHRS, YFSETQ. With V trimmed by 5 bases and J by 9 bases, 8 bases remained unmatched. The CDR3 DNA follows: TGCGCCAGCAGTTCTGCTAGCGGGGGTTTTGAGCAGTTCTTC. Its protein is CASSSASGGFEQFF. Drawing the rest from reference TRBV5-1 and TRBJ2-1, the complete variable domain is KAGVTQTPRYLIKTRGQQVTLSCSPISGHRSVSWYQQTPGQGLQFLFEYFSETQRNKGNFPGRFSGRQFSNSRSEMNVSTLELGDSALYLCASSSASGGFEQFFGPGTRLTVL.

This chain links TRBV11-2 with TRBJ1-1; D is undetermined. This CDR3 spans 16 amino acids. Trimming pared 1 base from V and 3 bases from J, leaving 15 bases between. The germline gives CDR1 SGHAT, CDR2 FQNNGV. The CDR3 DNA sequence: TGTGCCAGCAGCTTAGGAGGCGGCCTCCTTGACACTGAAGCTTTCTTT. It specifies CASSLGGGLLDTEAFF.

This chain links TRBV6-5 with TRBJ2-3; perhaps TRBD2 as D (5 bases). The CDR3 runs 11 residues. From germline, CDR1 is MNHEY and CDR2 SVGAGI. V was cut by 7 bases and J by 4 bases, with 6 bases left in between. The CDR3, as DNA: TGTGCCAGCACGAGGGCAGATACGCAGTATTTT. Its protein product is CASTRADTQYF.

The chain has TRBV19 and TRBJ2-1, with TRBD2 as a possible D gene (6 bases). The germline V and J ends were trimmed by 6 bases and 8 bases, with 14 bases remaining between them. The CDR3 spans 13 residues. Looked up from germline, CDR1 is LNHDA and CDR2 is SQIVND (reference sequence). Written as DNA, the CDR3 is TGTGCCAGTAGGGAGGGAAACGCCGATGAGCAGTTCTTC. It codes for CASREGNADEQFF.

The sample holds a few counts of this clone. V usage is TRBV7-3 and J usage is TRBJ2-2; possible D gene TRBD2, 5 bases. The germline V gene has CDR1 SGHTA and CDR2 FQGTGA. The CDR3 totals 12 residues. Trimming shortened V by 3 bases and J by 7 bases, and 6 bases separated the two germline ends. The CDR3 region has the DNA TGTGCCAGCAGCTTGAGCGGCGGGGAGCTGTTTTTT. Amino acids: CASSLSGGELFF.

The V and J genes are TRBV7-6 and TRBJ2-2, with a weak D call TRBD1 (5 bases). The germline V gene has CDR1 SGHVS and CDR2 FNYEAQ. The CDR3 has 16 residues. Trimming removed 8 bases from V and 6 bases from J, with 22 bases in between. The DNA for the CDR3 is TGTGCCAGCGCATCCCGCCAGGGTGAAAATCCCGGGGAGCTGTTTTTT. This sequence encodes CASASRQGENPGELFF.